Here is one TCR beta chain with its context. The table lists this clone with a few counts. What this receptor recognizes is not known. Per-nucleotide qualities are absent, and no much larger clonotype sits a single base away. Patients underwent resection in Japan or China between about 2013 and 2018. Two lung cancer pathologists independently confirmed the histologic diagnosis of each case on H&E slides. Premalignant or tumor cells were enriched for nucleic acid extraction by macro-dissection performed after pathologic assessment. DNA was isolated from FFPE tissue using the AllPrep DNA/RNA FFPE Kit. For CDR1 and CDR2, the germline V gene (reference sequence) lists MNHEY and SMNVEV. The CDR3 goes from the cysteine to the phenylalanine over 14 residues. Only the CDR3 region is kept as DNA, spanning 42 bases read in frame from base 1. V is reduced by 2 bases and J by 5 bases, leaving a spacing of 10 bases between them.

Using the immunoSEQ hsTCRbeta Kit, TCR beta CDR3 regions were sequenced from DNA. The study's own analysis went as follows. The ImmunoSEQ Analyzer was used to analyse the TCR sequencing data. T cell clonality was defined as 1 minus Pielou's evenness, as computed on productive rearrangements. To measure T cell diversity, the inverse Simpson index was applied to productive templates. T cell density was defined as TCR beta template counts normalized to usable DNA, with usable DNA estimated by amplifying and sequencing housekeeping genes. TCR metrics were compared across histologic stages using two-sided Kruskal-Wallis tests. The table comes from immuneACCESS by way of TCRdb, which keeps in-frame sequences with V and J called. Part of the clones is missing from these tables; in studies checked, under half for an unresolved V gene and the rest for unknown reasons. Clone size and V and J calls were adopted from that table, with D and trimming inferred from the DNA. The sample yields roughly 7,800 clones; about 80% were counted once. The ten biggest clones cover 2.9% of the sample.

The sample comes from a study of immune evolution from preneoplasia to lung adenocarcinoma (dated by TCRdb to the early 2020s). Background for the entire study: HLA loss of heterozygosity was found in 7% of AIS, approximately 14% of MIA and roughly 30% of ADC lesions, and in no AAH lesions. The overall cohort was made up of fewer than 70 patients with pulmonary nodules who had surgical resection. The sample size was set by how many specimens were available, not by a prior power calculation. The study profiled immune contexture across lung adenocarcinoma precursors and invasive adenocarcinoma using immune gene expression, TCR sequencing and multiplex immunofluorescence. It was reported in the study that 85 to 120 samples were used for TCR sequencing. Resected precursor lesions (AAH, AIS, MIA) and invasive adenocarcinomas were compared against paired morphologically normal lung tissue. The TCR sequencing data were obtained from 45 to 60 patients. POLYSOLVER was used to infer Class I HLA alleles from exome data, while LOHHLA was used to detect allele-specific HLA loss. The immune data were integrated with whole exome sequencing and methylation data obtained from the same cohort of nodules.

General conclusions and limits of the study: Clonality was highest in normal lung, while later-stage lesions appeared to show lower clonality but higher T cell density and diversity. The highest T cell clonality was observed in KRAS-mutant nodules compared with EGFR-mutant or double wild-type lesions. The highest top T cell clone frequencies were observed in normal lung, and a progressive decrease in top T cell clone frequencies appeared to occur from AAH through AIS, MIA and invasive adenocarcinoma. Because all patients were from Japan and China, applicability to Western populations was uncertain. Findings were based on association rather than direct causation; larger cohorts with long-term follow-up and longitudinal biopsies were deemed needed.

The sequenced sample consisted of FFPE minimally invasive lung adenocarcinoma tissue. In the paper's terms, the cell subset or site label means: micro-invasive lung adenocarcinoma (MIA). This TCR was sampled from a person aged 65 to 85 with lung adenocarcinoma. The rearrangement joined TRBV27 to TRBJ1-5; no D segment can be confidently identified. The sequenced DNA is TGTGCCAGCAGTTTAAGGTCAGGACATCAGCCCCAGCATTTT. Its coded protein is CASSLRSGHQPQHF.